These 25 T cell receptor beta chains were sequenced from one sample in a study of OX40 agonist ivuxolimab in advanced cancers. The table came from immunoSEQ multiplex PCR; TCRdb's copy has only in-frame clones and leaves some out. The data hold fewer than 85,000 clones, with roughly nine tenths observed a single time. Sequenced material: CD4+ or CD8+ T cells sorted from blood, taken in a trial of the OX40 agonist ivuxolimab. These receptors were collected from an adult with an advanced solid tumor such as melanoma, head and neck, liver or kidney cancer.

This clone was counted only a few times. V and J are TRBV6-1 and TRBJ2-3; 7 nucleotides agree with TRBD2. CDR1 MNHNS and CDR2 SASEGT come from the germline V gene. V trimming: 7 bases; J trimming: 1 base; junction bases outside the gene matches: 8. The CDR3 loop spans 15 amino acids. The CDR3 loop is CASTPRGGGTDTQYF. Written as DNA, the CDR3 is TGTGCCAGCACTCCAAGGGGAGGGGGCACAGATACGCAGTATTTT.

The chain links TRBV18 to TRBJ2-7; possibly TRBD2 for D (5 bases). Per the germline V gene, CDR1 is KGHSH and CDR2 is LQKENI. V was shortened by 6 bases and J by 6 bases, with 9 bases between the two germline ends. CDR3 length: 11 residues. The CDR3 loop is CASSGETEQYF. In nucleotides, the CDR3 is TGTGCCAGCTCCGGGGAGACCGAGCAGTACTTC. Drawing the rest from reference TRBV18 and TRBJ2-7, the complete variable domain is NAGVMQNPRHLVRRRGQEARLRCSPMKGHSHVYWYRQLPEEGLKFMVYLQKENIIDESGMPKERFSAEFPKEGPSILRIQQVVRGDSAAYFCASSGETEQYFGPGTRLTVT.

The chain links TRBV21-1 to TRBJ1-5; TRBD1 is the table's D call and was not checked against the DNA. TRBV21-1 is deemed a pseudogene. This CDR3 has 14 residues. The CDR3 sequence: CASSSQYSNQPQHF. Here the CDR3 DNA reads TGTGCCAGCAGTTCCCAGTATAGCAATCAGCCCCAGCATTTT.

The rearrangement links TRBV13 to TRBJ2-1; D not certain. The CDR3 spans 11 residues. Germline lookup yields CDR1 PRHDT and CDR2 FYEKMQ (reference sequence). V was trimmed by 2 bases and J by 8 bases, leaving 4 bases between them. The CDR3, as DNA: TGTGCCAGCAGCTTAAGTTATGAGCAGTTCTTC. Its translation is CASSLSYEQFF.

V is TRBV10-3 and J is TRBJ1-3; 10 bases are a match to TRBD1. Per the germline V gene, CDR1 is ENHRY and CDR2 is SYGVKD. Trimming removed 5 bases from V and 3 bases from J; junction bases left unmatched: 1. The CDR3 runs 14 residues. The CDR3, as DNA: TGTGCCATCAGTCGGGACAGGGGTGGAAACACCATATATTTT. Translated: CAISRDRGGNTIYF.

The chain employs TRBV30 and TRBJ1-1; D not certain. The CDR3 is 12 residues long. With 3 bases removed from V and 5 bases from J, the gap between germline ends came to 10 bases. Germline assignment: CDR1 GTSNPN and CDR2 SVGIG (reference sequence). As DNA, the CDR3 is TGTGCCTGGAGCCAGCCGGTAACTGAAGCTTTCTTT. This encodes CAWSQPVTEAFF.

This chain's CDR3 is CASSPRTSGSYEQYF. The CDR3 bases are TGTGCCAGCAGCCCTCGGACTAGCGGCTCCTACGAGCAGTACTTC. The chain combines TRBV9 with TRBJ2-5, with 10 bases fitting TRBD2. The J call is doubtful: the DNA matches TRBJ2-7 better. Germline CDR1 SGDLS, CDR2 YYNGEE. There are 15 residues in the CDR3.

This chain connects TRBV5-1 to TRBJ2-5; TRBD1 might be the D (6 bases). V lost 3 bases to trimming and J lost 1 base, with 10 bases between them. From germline, CDR1 is SGHRS and CDR2 YFSETQ. The CDR3 is made up of 14 amino acids. The CDR3 nucleotides are TGCGCCAGCAGCTCCGCGGACAGCCAAGAGACCCAGTACTTC. This codes for CASSSADSQETQYF.

V usage is TRBV5-1 and J usage is TRBJ1-6; 7 bases agree with TRBD1. V was clipped by 4 bases and J by 0 bases; unmatched bases: 4. The CDR3 length is 16 residues. Germline CDR1 reads SGHRS; CDR2 reads YFSETQ. This CDR3 is CASSRGQSSYNSPLHF. The CDR3 DNA reads TGCGCCAGCAGCCGGGGACAGAGCTCCTATAATTCACCCCTCCACTTT.

This chain uses TRBV15 with TRBJ2-7; D could derive from TRBD1 or TRBD2 (6 bases each). Germline assignment: CDR1 LNHNV and CDR2 YYDKDF (reference sequence). The CDR3 extends over 18 amino acids. Trimming cost V 2 bases and J 2 bases, with 22 bases left between them. This CDR3 reads CATSRLRGDTLSPYEQYF. CDR3 DNA: TGTGCCACCAGCAGATTGAGGGGGGACACCCTATCTCCCTACGAGCAGTACTTC.

The chain employs TRBV29-1 and TRBJ2-1; 9 bases are shared with TRBD1. Germline CDR1 reads SQVTM; CDR2 reads ANQGSEA. Trimming cost V 6 bases and J 3 bases; bases outside gene matches: 6. The CDR3 is 14 amino acids. DNA for the CDR3: TGCAGCGTCAGGCCGGGACAGGGCTACAATGAGCAGTTCTTC. Translation gives CSVRPGQGYNEQFF.

As DNA, the CDR3 is TGTGCCAGCAGCTTAGCGGTTGGGGCAGCGAACACTGAAGCTTTCTTT. Translation gives CASSLAVGAANTEAFF. V gene TRBV7-9 combines with J gene TRBJ1-1; maybe TRBD1 (5 bases). This CDR3 contains 16 residues. Trimming pared 0 bases from V and 1 base from J, leaving 12 bases between. Germline lookup yields CDR1 SEHNR and CDR2 FQNEAQ (reference sequence). The variable domain in full, completed from reference TRBV7-9 and TRBJ1-1, reads DTGVSQNPRHKITKRGQNVTFRCDPISEHNRLYWYRQTLGQGPEFLTYFQNEAQLEKSRLLSDRFSAERPKGSFSTLEIQRTEQGDSAMYLCASSLAVGAANTEAFFGQGTRLTVV.

V is TRBV7-8 and J is TRBJ2-2; D remains unclear. The V end lost 4 bases, the J end lost 4 bases, and 7 bases lay between the germline ends. Germline-derived CDR1 and CDR2 are SGHVS and FQNEAQ. This CDR3 comprises 13 residues. The CDR3 DNA sequence: TGTGCCAGCAGCTCTCGTAGCACCGGGGAGCTGTTTTTT. Encoded protein: CASSSRSTGELFF.

This sequence joins TRBV7-2 and TRBJ2-1; possibly TRBD2 for D (6 bases). Germline V gene sequence: CDR1 SGHTA, CDR2 FQGNSA. The CDR3 runs 15 residues. V lost 5 bases and J lost 1, with 12 bases in between. The CDR3 sequence: CASSRTRESYNEQFF. CDR3 nucleotides: TGTGCCAGCAGCCGAACCCGGGAGTCCTACAATGAGCAGTTCTTC.

This clone was detected only a few times. This chain connects TRBV6-5 to TRBJ1-1; D possibly corresponds to TRBD1 (6 bases). Deletions cut 10 bases from V and 0 bases from J, with 18 bases between. Germline values: CDR1 MNHEY, CDR2 SVGAGI. CDR3 length: 15 residues. In nucleotides, the CDR3 is TGTGCCACTATGGAAGGGGGTAAGGTGAACACTGAAGCTTTCTTT. Encoded protein: CATMEGGKVNTEAFF.

Turning to this clone: The same CDR3 arises from other DNA sequences in this sample as well. The chain links TRBV10-3 to TRBJ1-4; the D is unclear. The germline CDR1 and CDR2 sequences are ENHRY and SYGVKD. The CDR3 contains 16 residues. V lost 1 base and J lost 0, with 9 bases in between. The CDR3 is CAISEYGTATNEKLFF. CDR3 nucleotide sequence: TGTGCCATCAGTGAGTATGGTACAGCAACTAATGAAAAACTGTTTTTT.

The chain uses TRBV2 and TRBJ2-1; D gene unclear. V gave up 7 bases and J gave up 7 bases, with 5 bases separating them. In germline, CDR1 is SNHLY, CDR2 FYNNEI. This CDR3 has 10 residues. The CDR3 nucleotides read TGTGCCAGCATAGCTAATGAGCAGTTCTTC. Protein: CASIANEQFF.

The rearrangement joins TRBV7-2 to TRBJ1-5; D unresolved. V was cut by 0 bases and J by 0 bases, with 12 bases left in between. The CDR3 has 17 residues. Germline loops: CDR1 SGHTA, CDR2 FQGNSA. DNA for the CDR3: TGTGCCAGCAGCTTAGCCCCCCCGGGGTATAGCAATCAGCCCCAGCATTTT. The encoded protein is CASSLAPPGYSNQPQHF.

The chain couples TRBV19 to TRBJ2-7, with 8 bases lining up with TRBD1. Germline CDR1 LNHDA, CDR2 SQIVND (reference sequence). CDR3 length equals 15 residues. V lost 5 bases and J lost 3; bases outside the gene matches: 9. The CDR3 region is CASSPRGQAYYEQYF. In DNA, the CDR3 is TGTGCCAGTAGTCCGCGGGGACAGGCTTACTACGAGCAGTACTTC.

This chain connects TRBV6-1 to TRBJ2-3; TRBD2 aligns across 7 bases. The germline V gene has CDR1 MNHNS and CDR2 SASEGT. This CDR3 spans 16 amino acids. Trimming cost V 0 bases and J 5 bases; bases outside gene matches: 8. CDR3 residues: CASSEAQGSSGDTQYF. In DNA, the CDR3 is TGTGCCAGCAGTGAAGCGCAAGGTTCTAGCGGAGATACGCAGTATTTT.

The chain uses TRBV6-5 and TRBJ2-7, with 8 nucleotides matching TRBD2. Germline CDR1 reads MNHEY; CDR2 reads SVGAGI. The CDR3 sequence is 12 residues long. V lost 6 bases and J lost 6; bases outside the gene matches: 4. The CDR3 sequence is CASRSTSGEQYF. CDR3 nucleotides: TGTGCCAGCAGATCTACTAGCGGCGAGCAGTACTTC.

The CDR3 bases are TGTGCCTACGCCTTAATAGATACGCAGTATTTT. Translated, it gives CAYALIDTQYF. This chain uses TRBV30 with TRBJ2-3, with D unresolved. The V gene lost 7 bases and the J gene lost 5 bases, with 10 bases spanning the gap. Germline CDR1 GTSNPN, CDR2 SVGIG (reference sequence). This CDR3 spans 11 amino acids.

This clone was counted a single time. V is TRBV12-5 and J is TRBJ2-2, with D possibly TRBD1 on 5 matching bases. The CDR3 contains 17 residues. With 0 bases removed from V and 2 bases from J, the gap between germline ends came to 13 bases. CDR1 is LGHNT and CDR2 is FRNRAP in the germline V gene. CDR3: CASGLVFAGINTGELFF. The CDR3 bases are TGTGCTAGTGGTTTGGTCTTTGCAGGGATAAACACCGGGGAGCTGTTTTTT.

V usage is TRBV11-2 and J usage is TRBJ2-7; the match to TRBD1 covers 9 bases. The ends lost 4 bases at V and 3 bases at J; junction bases unmatched: 7. CDR3 length: 15 amino acids. The germline V gene has CDR1 SGHAT and CDR2 FQNNGV. The CDR3 protein is CASSWSRGQGYEQYF. CDR3 DNA sequence: TGTGCCAGCAGCTGGAGCCGGGGACAGGGCTACGAGCAGTACTTC.

The rearrangement joins TRBV29-1 to TRBJ2-7, with TRBD2 matching over 7 bases. This CDR3 spans 12 amino acids. Germline loops: CDR1 SQVTM, CDR2 ANQGSEA. The V and J ends lost 7 bases and 5 bases, in that order; junction bases with no gene match: 8. The DNA for the CDR3 is TGCAGCGCTGGGGCGGGAGTGGACGAGCAGTACTTC. Encoded protein: CSAGAGVDEQYF.